A selection of T cell receptor beta chains follows, all from one sample in a study of HIV-infected patients and healthy controls. TCRdb re-called the 5' RACE reads through MiXCR, storing one row per CDR3 protein. The sample comprises some 15,000 distinct CDR3 sequences, just under 9.5% of which are singletons, and more than 4.5% rests with the top ten. Sequencing was carried out using blood. These receptors originate from an adult in good health. Each CDR3 is given with its conserved first and last residue. D genes are given only for firm matches. The size entry is marked missing in some rows and otherwise reads once, few, many or a size class.

abundance,v_gene,d_gene,j_gene,CDR3aa,CDR3nt
many,TRBV12-3/TRBV12-4,NA,TRBJ1-5,CASSLGPGGQPQHF,TGTGCCAGCAGCCTGGGACCGGGGGGGCAGCCCCAGCATTTT
NA,TRBV19,NA,TRBJ2-3,CASNRGSTDTQYF,TGTGCCAGTAATCGCGGGAGCACAGATACGCAGTATTTT
many,TRBV27,NA,TRBJ1-2,CASSPELTRVNGYTF,TGTGCCAGCAGTCCCGAACTTACGAGGGTAAATGGCTACACCTTC
many,TRBV24-1,NA,TRBJ2-3,CATRGSATDTQYF,TGTGCCACCAGGGGTTCCGCCACAGATACGCAGTATTTT
many,TRBV7-8,TRBD2,TRBJ2-3,CASSLGVAGGTDTQYF,TGTGCCAGCAGCTTAGGGGTAGCGGGAGGCACAGATACGCAGTATTTT
many,TRBV3-1,NA,TRBJ2-1,CASSLRTGGNGNEQFF,TGTGCCAGCAGCCTGCGAACGGGCGGGAATGGAAATGAGCAGTTCTTC
NA,TRBV4-3,NA,TRBJ1-5,CASSQDYSGSNQPQHF,TGCGCCAGCAGCCAAGATTATTCCGGGAGCAATCAGCCCCAGCATTTT
many,TRBV11-3,NA,TRBJ2-5,CASSLGDAETQYF,TGTGCCAGCAGCTTAGGAGACGCGGAGACCCAGTACTTC
many,TRBV4-3,NA,TRBJ2-6,CASSQTKGSGANVLTF,TGCGCCAGCAGCCAGACTAAGGGGTCTGGGGCCAACGTCCTGACTTTC
medium-sized,TRBV20-1,NA,TRBJ1-5,CSATLPGRNQPQHF,TGCAGTGCTACATTGCCGGGTCGCAATCAGCCCCAGCATTTT
NA,TRBV7-6,TRBD1,TRBJ1-1,CASSPDRGGTEAFF,TGTGCCAGCAGCCCCGACAGGGGAGGCACTGAAGCTTTCTTT
few,TRBV19,NA,TRBJ2-6,CASSIGGRAGANVLTF,TGTGCCAGTAGTATAGGGGGCAGGGCTGGGGCCAACGTCCTGACTTTC
many,TRBV5-4,NA,TRBJ2-3,CASSPARGVTDTQYF,TGTGCCAGCAGCCCCGCCAGGGGGGTCACAGATACGCAGTATTTT
few,TRBV2,TRBD2,TRBJ2-1,CAGRSGLAAREQFF,TGTGCTGGGCGTTCGGGACTAGCAGCGCGTGAGCAGTTCTTC
NA,TRBV7-3,NA,TRBJ2-5,CASSLDFGTQYF,TGTGCCAGCAGCTTGGACTTTGGGACCCAGTACTTC
many,TRBV13,NA,TRBJ2-5,CASSNLLGFEGERVETQYF,TGTGCCAGCAGCAACCTACTGGGTTTCGAGGGGGAAAGAGTGGAGACCCAGTACTTC
medium-sized,TRBV3-1,TRBD2,TRBJ2-3,CASSQGAGDADTQYF,TGTGCCAGCAGCCAAGGCGCGGGAGACGCGGATACGCAGTATTTT
NA,TRBV3-1,TRBD2,TRBJ2-4,CASSQDPGGTSEGQYF,TGTGCCAGCAGCCAAGATCCGGGAGGAACCTCTGAGGGCCAGTACTTC
many,TRBV7-9,NA,TRBJ1-4,CASSLARTGFNEKLFF,TGTGCCAGCAGCTTAGCGAGGACGGGGTTTAATGAAAAACTGTTTTTT
many,TRBV19,NA,TRBJ2-1,CASSIEGVSYNEQFF,TGTGCCAGTAGTATAGAAGGGGTCTCCTACAATGAGCAGTTCTTC
many,TRBV20-1,NA,TRBJ2-3,CSARDQSGFTDTQYF,TGCAGTGCTAGAGATCAAAGCGGATTCACAGATACGCAGTATTTT
NA,TRBV20-1,TRBD2,TRBJ2-3,CSASGLAGTDTQYF,TGCAGTGCTAGCGGACTAGCGGGCACAGATACGCAGTATTTT
many,TRBV18,TRBD2,TRBJ2-3,CASSPYTTPTSAYTDTQYF,TGTGCCAGCTCACCGTACACAACACCGACTAGCGCCTACACAGATACGCAGTATTTT
few,TRBV29-1,TRBD1,TRBJ1-1,CSVPRTGAMNTEAFF,TGCAGCGTCCCTCGGACAGGGGCGATGAACACTGAAGCTTTCTTT
medium-sized,TRBV4-3,NA,TRBJ2-1,CASSQVLQGGYNEQFF,TGCGCCAGCAGCCAAGTCTTACAGGGCGGGTACAATGAGCAGTTCTTC
many,TRBV24-1,NA,TRBJ2-5,CATSDSDVQETQYF,TGTGCCACCAGTGATTCCGACGTACAAGAGACCCAGTACTTC
many,TRBV12-3/TRBV12-4,NA,TRBJ1-1,CASIGQNTEAFF,TGTGCCAGCATTGGGCAGAACACTGAAGCTTTCTTT
many,TRBV6-1,NA,TRBJ1-4,CATTGVQGYEKLFF,TGTGCCACCACGGGAGTCCAGGGTTATGAAAAACTGTTTTTT
many,TRBV2,NA,TRBJ2-4,CASSGNQGRHIQYF,TGTGCCAGCAGTGGTAATCAGGGGAGACACATTCAGTACTTC
NA,TRBV27,NA,TRBJ1-1,CASSLPGLSTEAFF,TGTGCCAGCAGTTTACCCGGACTGTCAACTGAAGCTTTCTTT
few,TRBV4-1,NA,TRBJ2-7,CASSPLPAGKDYEQYF,TGCGCCAGCAGCCCCCTCCCCGCCGGGAAGGACTACGAGCAGTACTTC
many,TRBV11-2,TRBD1,TRBJ2-2,CASSPTGTVNTGELFF,TGTGCCAGCAGCCCCACCGGGACAGTGAACACCGGGGAGCTGTTTTTT
many,TRBV12-3/TRBV12-4,NA,TRBJ1-4,CASSPGLRGEKLFF,TGTGCCAGCAGTCCCGGACTGAGAGGAGAAAAACTGTTTTTT
many,TRBV3-1,NA,TRBJ2-1,CASSQDRSEQFF,TGTGCCAGCAGCCAAGACAGGTCCGAGCAGTTCTTC
few,TRBV6-5,NA,TRBJ2-7,CASQKGGGGYEQYF,TGTGCCAGCCAAAAGGGAGGGGGCGGGTACGAGCAGTACTTC
many,TRBV19,NA,TRBJ1-5,CASSPLLGGNQPQHF,TGTGCCAGTAGTCCCTTACTCGGAGGCAATCAGCCCCAGCATTTT
medium-sized,TRBV5-1,TRBD1,TRBJ2-3,CASTDRVGGKDTQYF,TGCGCCAGCACCGACAGGGTCGGCGGTAAAGATACGCAGTATTTT
many,TRBV29-1,NA,TRBJ2-7,CSVAGAVSMYEQYF,TGCAGCGTCGCCGGAGCAGTTTCGATGTACGAGCAGTACTTC
medium-sized,TRBV6-2/TRBV6-3,TRBD2,TRBJ2-2,CASSYDSGTITGELFF,TGTGCCAGCAGTTACGACTCCGGGACTATCACCGGGGAGCTGTTTTTT
few,TRBV28,TRBD2,TRBJ2-3,CASNGAGFTDTQYF,TGTGCCAGCAACGGAGCGGGGTTCACAGATACGCAGTATTTT
medium-sized,TRBV14,NA,TRBJ2-6,CASSSYERVNSEANVLTF,TGTGCCAGCAGCTCATACGAAAGAGTTAACTCTGAGGCCAACGTCCTGACTTTC
many,TRBV19,NA,TRBJ2-1,CASSLGTYNEQFF,TGTGCCAGTAGTCTAGGGACGTACAATGAGCAGTTCTTC